This T cell receptor beta chain is drawn from a study of T cells in Graves' hyperthyroidism and ophthalmopathy. Study observations and caveats: Stable hyperthyroidism and ophthalmopathy were separated using 13 V-J signatures. Expanded thyroid clonotypes (above 0.001) were mostly also found in blood.

Researchers took RNA transcripts and amplified the TCR beta CDR3 regions from them. First-round RT-PCR targeting the TCR CDR3 was performed with the HTBI primer set. TCRdb independently ran MiXCR on the multiplex PCR reads; one entry per CDR3 protein. The sample includes 500,000 to 750,000 distinct CDR3 sequences, just over 45% of them seen just once. Points on this clonotype: Its antigen remains unknown.

The germline V gene has CDR1 SEHNR and CDR2 FQNEAQ (reference sequence). V lost 1 base and J 7 bases, leaving 13 bases between the germline ends. The CDR3 loop spans 15 amino acids. The V gene is TRBV7-9, the J gene TRBJ1-4, with D uncertain. Source material: peripheral blood or thyroid tissue (not recorded which). This clonotype was sampled from a woman aged 18-35 years with Graves' hyperthyroidism. The CDR3 protein is CASSLGIGGTEKLFF. The CDR3 DNA sequence: TGTGCCAGCAGCTTAGGCATTGGAGGAACTGAAAAACTGTTTTTT.